Shown below are 28 T cell receptor beta chains from a single sample sequenced in a study of PD-1 blockade in classical Hodgkin lymphoma. Exposure to brentuximab vedotin varied, and each patient had relapsed following autologous stem cell transplantation. Sequenced by immunoSEQ multiplex PCR; TCRdb stores in-frame clones only, minus some. The repertoire consists of about 26,000 clones, with around 64% occurring once and the leading ten covering roughly 10%. This specimen consisted of peripheral blood mononuclear cells (PBMCs), obtained before the second cycle of nivolumab. Receptor source: a human donor with classical Hodgkin lymphoma.

The chain employs TRBV2 and TRBJ2-7; D unclear. V was pared by 3 bases and J by 0 bases, with 9 bases between. Germline V CDR1 and CDR2: SNHLY, FYNNEI. This CDR3 spans 14 amino acids. The CDR3 is CASSDDFLSYEQYF. In nucleotides, the CDR3 is TGTGCCAGCAGTGATGACTTCCTCTCCTACGAGCAGTACTTC.

The genes are TRBV6-5 and TRBJ2-7; D is unclear. CDR1 is MNHEY, CDR2 SVGAGI, per germline. Trimming took 2 bases from V and 4 from J, leaving 15 bases between them. The CDR3 sequence is 15 residues long. The CDR3 bases are TGTGCCAGCAGTTACGACCAGAAAGCTTGGTACGAGCAGTACTTC. Translating it yields CASSYDQKAWYEQYF.

The chain has TRBV29-1 and TRBJ1-6, with D unresolved. V shed 6 bases and J shed 5 bases, with 11 bases lying between them. Germline-derived CDR1 and CDR2 are SQVTM and ANQGSEA. There are 13 residues in the CDR3. The CDR3 nucleotides read TGCAGCGTCTCCCTGACTGATAATTCACCCCTCCACTTT. This codes for CSVSLTDNSPLHF.

The gene calls are TRBV27 and TRBJ1-6, with D perhaps TRBD1 (6 bases). The CDR3 extends over 16 amino acids. V was cut by 5 bases and J by 8 bases, with 19 bases left in between. Germline values: CDR1 MNHEY, CDR2 SMNVEV (reference sequence). The DNA of the CDR3 is TGTGCCAGCAGTCCCTGGGGTGGCAGGGGTGATTCACCCCTCCACTTT. Encoded protein: CASSPWGGRGDSPLHF.

The chain joins TRBV9 to TRBJ2-7, with D perhaps matching TRBD2 (6 bases). V gave up 2 bases and J gave up 4 bases, with 10 bases separating them. There are 13 residues in the CDR3. Germline V gene data show CDR1 as SGDLS and CDR2 as YYNGEE. The CDR3 DNA reads TGTGCCAGCAGCGTCAATAGCGGTTACGAGCAGTACTTC. It is translated as CASSVNSGYEQYF.

V and J are TRBV15 and TRBJ1-2, with D possibly TRBD1 on 6 matching bases. Trimming took 2 bases from V and 4 from J, leaving 14 bases between them. From germline, CDR1 is LNHNV and CDR2 YYDKDF (reference sequence). The CDR3 sequence is 15 residues long. The CDR3 is CATSRSQQGGYGYTF. DNA for the CDR3: TGTGCCACCAGCAGATCCCAACAGGGAGGCTATGGCTACACCTTC.

The chain is built from TRBV7-2 and TRBJ2-3; possibly TRBD2 for D (6 bases). V lost 3 bases and J 6 bases, leaving 16 bases between the germline ends. The CDR3 contains 15 residues. In germline, CDR1 is SGHTA, CDR2 FQGNSA. CDR3 in amino acids: CASSFVAGPPDTQYF. The CDR3, as DNA: TGTGCCAGCAGCTTTGTTGCGGGGCCCCCGGATACGCAGTATTTT.

The chain joins TRBV6-5 to TRBJ2-3; no clear D. Germline V gene sequence: CDR1 MNHEY, CDR2 SVGAGI. The CDR3 is 12 amino acids. Between the trimmed V and J ends, which lost 5 bases and 6 bases, there was a span of 9 bases. The CDR3 DNA is TGTGCCAGCAGTGCCGAGGTGGATACGCAGTATTTT. This encodes CASSAEVDTQYF.

This clone was picked up a small number of times. This chain joins TRBV4-3 and TRBJ2-3; 10 bases align to TRBD2. V trimming: 5 bases; J trimming: 4 bases; junction bases outside the gene matches: 6. Germline values: CDR1 LGHNA, CDR2 YSLEER. The CDR3 spans 15 residues. The CDR3 loop reads CASSSSGSGSDTQYF. The CDR3 DNA reads TGCGCCAGCAGCTCTAGCGGGAGTGGCTCAGATACGCAGTATTTT.

V and J are TRBV4-1 and TRBJ1-1; possible D gene TRBD1, 5 bases. V lost 0 bases to trimming and J lost 1 base, with 9 bases between them. The germline V gene encodes CDR1 MGHRA and CDR2 YSYEKL. The CDR3 covers 15 residues. CDR3: CASSQDWGANTEAFF. In nucleotides, the CDR3 is TGCGCCAGCAGCCAAGATTGGGGCGCGAACACTGAAGCTTTCTTT.

This sequence joins TRBV10-3 and TRBJ2-2; D is possibly TRBD2 (5 bases). This CDR3 has 18 amino acids. CDR1 and CDR2 (germline): ENHRY, SYGVKD. V lost 6 bases and J lost 2, with 22 bases in between. The CDR3 loop reads CAIRTGSVGSRNTGELFF. The CDR3 nucleotides read TGTGCCATCAGAACGGGGTCGGTTGGTTCCAGAAACACCGGGGAGCTGTTTTTT.

The sample holds a few counts of this clone. This sequence joins TRBV6-1 and TRBJ1-5; D may be TRBD1 (6 bases). The CDR3 loop spans 14 amino acids. Germline V CDR1 and CDR2: MNHNS, SASEGT. Between the trimmed V and J ends, which lost 3 bases and 6 bases, there was a span of 12 bases. Here the CDR3 DNA reads TGTGCCAGCAGTGATAGGGGGGTTCGTCAGCCCCAGCATTTT. This encodes CASSDRGVRQPQHF.

The V gene is TRBV19, the J gene TRBJ1-2, with D unclear. CDR3 length: 14 amino acids. Germline V gene data show CDR1 as LNHDA and CDR2 as SQIVND (reference sequence). Trimming left V 5 bases short and J 7 bases short, with 17 bases between. The DNA of the CDR3 is TGTGCCAGTAGTTCGAGGACCGGTGGTCTTGGCTACACCTTC. Protein product: CASSSRTGGLGYTF. Filled out from reference TRBV19 and TRBJ1-2, the complete variable domain reads DGGITQSPKYLFRKEGQNVTLSCEQNLNHDAMYWYRQDPGQGLRLIYYSQIVNDFQKGDIAEGYSVSREKKESFPLTVTSAQKNPTAFYLCASSSRTGGLGYTFGSGTRLTVV.

The chain combines TRBV7-3 with TRBJ1-1, with D possibly TRBD1 on 5 matching bases. This CDR3 comprises 14 residues. Deletions cut 2 bases from V and 3 bases from J, with 10 bases between. Germline CDR1 SGHTA, CDR2 FQGTGA. CDR3 sequence reads: CASSLGGFDTEAFF. The CDR3 DNA is TGTGCCAGCAGCTTAGGGGGTTTTGACACTGAAGCTTTCTTT.

This clone came up a few times. The gene calls are TRBV29-1 and TRBJ1-3, with D possibly being TRBD1 (5 bases). Germline CDR1 reads SQVTM; CDR2 reads ANQGSEA. Trimming shortened V by 6 bases and J by 3 bases, and 15 bases separated the two germline ends. The CDR3 is 14 amino acids. The CDR3 DNA follows: TGCAGCGTCGACGGTTCCCAGGGTGGAAACACCATATATTTT. This sequence encodes CSVDGSQGGNTIYF.

The V gene is TRBV25-1, the J gene TRBJ1-4; D perhaps matches TRBD1 (6 bases). Looked up from germline, CDR1 is MGHDK and CDR2 is SYGVNS. The CDR3 has 11 amino acids. V dropped 6 bases and J dropped 15 bases, with 14 bases sitting between them. CDR3 DNA sequence: TGTGCCAGCAGCGGGGACACTGTCTTGTTTTTT. Translating gives CASSGDTVLFF.

The chain recombines TRBV5-1 with TRBJ2-7; TRBD2 aligns across 7 bases. Germline CDR1 reads SGHRS; CDR2 reads YFSETQ. J gave up 2 bases and V 0 bases, and 5 bases lay outside the gene matches. CDR3 size: 15 residues. As DNA, the CDR3 is TGCGCCAGCAGCTTGGCTAGCGGTGTAACCTACGAGCAGTACTTC. Residues: CASSLASGVTYEQYF. The whole variable domain, filled in from reference TRBV5-1 and TRBJ2-7, reads KAGVTQTPRYLIKTRGQQVTLSCSPISGHRSVSWYQQTPGQGLQFLFEYFSETQRNKGNFPGRFSGRQFSNSRSEMNVSTLELGDSALYLCASSLASGVTYEQYFGPGTRLTVT.

The chain carries TRBV29-1 and TRBJ2-2, with unresolved D. In germline, CDR1 is SQVTM, CDR2 ANQGSEA. V gave up 0 bases and J gave up 4 bases, with 24 bases separating them. This CDR3 has 19 residues. The CDR3 sequence is CSVEDRPGRMMPLTGELFF. Here the CDR3 DNA reads TGCAGCGTTGAAGATAGGCCTGGTAGGATGATGCCTCTCACCGGGGAGCTGTTTTTT.

This clone appeared a single time. This chain joins TRBV5-4 and TRBJ1-1; 9 nucleotides match TRBD1. The germline gives CDR1 SGHNT, CDR2 YYREEE (reference sequence). V trimming: 3 bases; J trimming: 6 bases; junction bases outside the gene matches: 6. The CDR3 consists of 14 residues. The CDR3 is CASSWRQGGAEAFF. The CDR3 DNA reads TGTGCCAGCAGCTGGCGACAGGGGGGGGCTGAAGCTTTCTTT.

This sequence joins TRBV28 and TRBJ1-1; the D is unclear. The CDR3 consists of 15 residues. The germline V gene has CDR1 MDHEN and CDR2 SYDVKM. V lost 4 bases, J lost 4 bases, and 16 bases lay in between. The CDR3 here is CASSSSQKRSTEAFF. CDR3 in DNA: TGTGCCAGCAGTTCCAGTCAGAAACGTAGCACTGAAGCTTTCTTT.

J is TRBJ2-5 and V is TRBV6-5; the match to TRBD2 covers 13 bases. The ends lost 0 bases at V and 5 bases at J; junction bases unmatched: 3. The CDR3 spans 16 residues. The germline V gene has CDR1 MNHEY and CDR2 SVGAGI. The CDR3: CASSYSATSGRETQYF. The CDR3, as DNA: TGTGCCAGCAGTTACTCAGCGACTAGCGGGAGGGAGACCCAGTACTTC.

In its sample, this clone was seen a few times. The chain combines TRBV5-6 with TRBJ1-5; D may be TRBD1 (6 bases). Germline CDR1 and CDR2: SGHDT and YYEEEE. Trimming cost V 0 bases and J 6 bases, with 16 bases left between them. This CDR3 has 16 amino acids. The CDR3 spells CASSLAGRGIGQPQHF. The CDR3, as DNA: TGTGCCAGCAGCTTGGCCGGCAGGGGAATAGGTCAGCCCCAGCATTTT.

Within the sample, this clone is medium-sized (0.01 to 0.1%). This rearrangement joins TRBV7-9 to TRBJ2-7; tentative D call: TRBD2 (5 bases). V gave up 0 bases and J gave up 7 bases, with 16 bases separating them. Germline CDR1 and CDR2: SEHNR and FQNEAQ (reference sequence). This CDR3 spans 15 amino acids. The CDR3 spells CASSLAERAVSEQYF. The CDR3 DNA follows: TGTGCCAGCAGCTTAGCGGAGAGGGCAGTATCTGAGCAGTACTTC.

V is TRBV7-9 and J is TRBJ2-1; D unresolved. Between the trimmed V and J ends, which lost 7 bases and 4 bases, there was a span of 8 bases. The V gene's germline CDR1 is SEHNR and CDR2 FQNEAQ (reference sequence). The CDR3 consists of 12 residues. This CDR3 is CASIAAYNEQFF. CDR3 bases: TGTGCCAGCATTGCAGCGTACAATGAGCAGTTCTTC. Full variable domain (rest looked up from reference TRBV7-9 and TRBJ2-1): DTGVSQNPRHKITKRGQNVTFRCDPISEHNRLYWYRQTLGQGPEFLTYFQNEAQLEKSRLLSDRFSAERPKGSFSTLEIQRTEQGDSAMYLCASIAAYNEQFFGPGTRLTVL.

The CDR3: CASSVGGIGLNIQYF. The CDR3 bases are TGTGCCAGCAGCGTTGGGGGAATAGGCCTAAACATTCAGTACTTC. This rearrangement joins TRBV9 to TRBJ2-4; D tentatively reads TRBD1 or TRBD2 (5 bases each). The CDR3 extends over 15 amino acids. Trimming took off 2 bases at V and 6 bases at J, with 15 bases between the two ends. CDR1 and CDR2 from the germline V gene are SGDLS and YYNGEE.

This rearrangement joins TRBV9 to TRBJ1-1; TRBD1 might be the D (5 bases). From germline, CDR1 is SGDLS and CDR2 YYNGEE. The CDR3 contains 14 residues. V lost 2 bases to trimming and J lost 1 base, with 9 bases between them. The CDR3 sequence: CASSVLGENTEAFF. CDR3 bases: TGTGCCAGCAGCGTCTTGGGGGAGAACACTGAAGCTTTCTTT.

The chain employs TRBV7-2 and TRBJ2-1; D possibly uses TRBD1 or TRBD2 (5 bases each). Trimming shortened V by 6 bases and J by 10 bases, and 10 bases separated the two germline ends. Germline V gene data show CDR1 as SGHTA and CDR2 as FQGNSA. The CDR3 has 11 amino acids. The CDR3 sequence is CASRVRDEQFF. CDR3 DNA sequence: TGTGCCAGCAGGGTAAGGGACGAGCAGTTCTTC.

The rearrangement uses TRBV12-1 and TRBJ1-5; TRBD1 was called by the table and not checked on the DNA. TRBV12-1 is annotated as a pseudogene. The CDR3 is 16 amino acids. In nucleotides, the CDR3 is TGTGCCAGCAGCCCAACCGGGACAGGGGCTGATCAGCCCCAGCATTTT. Translating gives CASSPTGTGADQPQHF.